The 14 T cell receptor beta chains in this list originate from one sample, sequenced in a study of blood T cell repertoires in COVID-19. Here immunoSEQ multiplex PCR was the method, and the copy in TCRdb shows in-frame clones only, minus some. The sample shows about 180,000 clones, 80% to 90% of them seen only once. Sequencing input: PBMCs or T cells enriched from blood (not recorded which). The receptors shown here come from a woman aged 40-49 years with acute COVID-19.

The chain joins TRBV7-6 to TRBJ1-1, with a possible D match to TRBD1 (6 bases). Trimming left V 5 bases short and J 2 bases short, with 15 bases between. CDR1 SGHVS and CDR2 FNYEAQ come from the germline V gene. There are 15 residues in the CDR3. The CDR3 sequence: CASSARTDINTEAFF. CDR3 DNA sequence: TGTGCCAGCAGCGCCAGGACAGATATTAACACTGAAGCTTTCTTT.

The rearrangement uses TRBV5-1 and TRBJ2-7; possibly TRBD1 for D (6 bases). CDR1 is SGHRS and CDR2 is YFSETQ in the germline V gene. The V end lost 5 bases, the J end lost 6 bases, and 18 bases lay between the germline ends. This CDR3 comprises 14 residues. The CDR3 DNA reads TGCGCCAGCAGTTTCGACAGGCGAGGTACCGAGCAGTACTTC. Translation gives CASSFDRRGTEQYF.

This chain links TRBV29-1 with TRBJ1-2; D may be TRBD1 (6 bases). The CDR3 has 12 amino acids. V lost 5 bases to trimming and J lost 5 bases, with 12 bases between them. Germline lookup yields CDR1 SQVTM and CDR2 ANQGSEA. The CDR3 is CSVPRGAYGYTF. As DNA, the CDR3 is TGCAGCGTTCCTCGGGGGGCGTATGGCTACACCTTC.

This clone came up once. The chain couples TRBV3-1 (or the pseudogene TRBV3-2) to TRBJ1-4, with 9 bases aligning to TRBD1. The germline V gene has CDR1 LGHDT and CDR2 YNNKEL (reference sequence). The CDR3 runs 15 residues. V lost 4 bases to trimming and J lost 4 bases; unmatched junction nucleotides: 4. CDR3 in amino acids: CASSPGQGLNEKLFF. CDR3 DNA: TGTGCCAGCAGCCCCGGACAGGGGCTTAATGAAAAACTGTTTTTT.

This chain joins TRBV6-5 and TRBJ2-1; 8 bases are a match to TRBD1. J lost 5 bases, V lost 5 bases, and 8 bases had no gene match. This CDR3 spans 15 amino acids. CDR1 is MNHEY and CDR2 is SVGAGI in the germline V gene. CDR3 DNA sequence: TGTGCCAGCAGTACCTGGCGACAGGGGAACAATGAGCAGTTCTTC. Translating it yields CASSTWRQGNNEQFF.

V gene TRBV29-1 combines with J gene TRBJ1-1; TRBD1 aligns across 7 bases. The CDR3 loop spans 15 amino acids. CDR1 is SQVTM and CDR2 is ANQGSEA in the germline V gene. Trimming at V came to 8 bases and at J to 0 bases, leaving 12 bases not matched to a gene. In DNA form, the CDR3 reads TGCAGCACAGGGGACCTAGAACTCATGAACACTGAAGCTTTCTTT. Amino acids: CSTGDLELMNTEAFF.

This clone appeared a few times. The rearrangement links TRBV27 to TRBJ1-5; D gene unclear. The CDR3 loop spans 16 amino acids. The V end was cut by 6 bases, the J end by 0 bases, with 15 bases between. Per germline, CDR1 MNHEY and CDR2 SMNVEV (reference sequence). Written as DNA, the CDR3 is TGTGCCAGCAGCCCCCACTCCTCGGTTAGCAATCAGCCCCAGCATTTT. Amino acid sequence: CASSPHSSVSNQPQHF.

The V and J genes are TRBV10-3 and TRBJ2-5; the D gene is possibly TRBD2 (5 bases). This CDR3 spans 13 amino acids. The germline V gene encodes CDR1 ENHRY and CDR2 SYGVKD. V lost 3 bases and J 5 bases, leaving 10 bases between the germline ends. The CDR3 loop reads CAISDGGPETQYF. The DNA of the CDR3 is TGTGCCATCAGTGACGGCGGGCCGGAGACCCAGTACTTC.

The V call is TRBV4-1, the J call TRBJ2-7; D not resolved. The CDR3 runs 15 residues. V lost 5 bases, J lost 0 bases, and 14 bases lay in between. From germline, CDR1 is MGHRA and CDR2 YSYEKL. CDR3 residues: CASSFRGSFSYEQYF. CDR3 nucleotides: TGCGCCAGCAGCTTCAGAGGTTCATTCTCCTACGAGCAGTACTTC.

This rearrangement joins TRBV4-1 to TRBJ1-4, with 12 bases aligning to TRBD1. Germline V gives CDR1 MGHRA, CDR2 YSYEKL. The CDR3 is 15 residues long. Germline trimming cut 3 bases from V and 8 bases from J; bases unmatched to any gene: 4. The CDR3 sequence: CASSHPGTGGEKLFF. CDR3 bases: TGCGCCAGCAGCCATCCCGGGACAGGGGGCGAAAAACTGTTTTTT.

In its sample, this clone ranks as medium-sized. This rearrangement joins TRBV9 to TRBJ2-7; a possible D gene is TRBD2 (7 bases). The CDR3 length is 14 residues. Looked up from germline, CDR1 is SGDLS and CDR2 is YYNGEE. Trimming took 0 bases from V and 6 from J, leaving 13 bases between them. Written as DNA, the CDR3 is TGTGCCAGCAGCGTAGAGGTGGGGGGGCCCGAGCAGTACTTC. Its translation is CASSVEVGGPEQYF.

The chain links TRBV6-5 to TRBJ2-5; weak D call: TRBD2 (6 bases). This CDR3 comprises 15 residues. In germline, CDR1 is MNHEY, CDR2 SVGAGI. The V end lost 2 bases, the J end lost 2 bases, and 12 bases lay between the germline ends. The DNA of the CDR3 is TGTGCCAGCAGTTACGTCCCACGGGGGCAAGAGACCCAGTACTTC. Its protein is CASSYVPRGQETQYF.

This clone was found many times. The genes are TRBV5-1 and TRBJ2-7; 9 nucleotides agree with TRBD1. V lost 3 bases, J lost 7 bases, and 11 bases stayed unmatched. The length of the CDR3 is 15 residues. Germline CDR1 is SGHRS and CDR2 is YFSETQ. CDR3 nucleotides: TGCGCCAGCAGCTGGGGGACAGGGTCCGGCCTAGAGCAGTACTTC. Translated, it gives CASSWGTGSGLEQYF.

The rearrangement uses TRBV19 and TRBJ1-5, with a possible D match to TRBD1 (6 bases). The V end was cut by 0 bases, the J end by 1 base, with 7 bases between. Germline loops: CDR1 LNHDA, CDR2 SQIVND (reference sequence). The CDR3 covers 15 residues. This CDR3 is CASSIEQGSNQPQHF. DNA for the CDR3: TGTGCCAGTAGTATAGAGCAGGGGAGCAATCAGCCCCAGCATTTT.